These T cell receptor beta chains were read from a single sample in a study of cytomegalovirus exposure and HLA in healthy donors. Clones were read by immunoSEQ multiplex PCR, and TCRdb kept only the in-frame ones, dropping some. Altogether some 130,000 clones are present, about four fifths being singletons, with the ten largest covering 1.3%. Sequencing used PBMCs. Source of these receptors: a woman in her thirties or forties in good health and CMV-seronegative. Both conserved end residues are part of each CDR3. D genes are given only for firm matches. Clone size is shown for a subset of rows, as once, few, many or a class of expanded clone.

cdr3_aa: CSALAGGYTF
cdr3_nt: TGCAGTGCTTTGGCAGGTGGCTACACCTTC
clone_size: once
j_call: TRBJ1-2
v_call: TRBV20-1
d_call: .

cdr3_aa: CASSQDAGRGDTEAFF
cdr3_nt: TGTGCCAGCAGCCAAGACGCGGGGCGAGGGGACACTGAAGCTTTCTTT
clone_size: .
j_call: TRBJ1-1
v_call: TRBV4-2
d_call: .

cdr3_aa: CASSWQVDTQYF
cdr3_nt: TGTGCCAGCAGCTGGCAAGTAGATACGCAGTATTTT
clone_size: .
j_call: TRBJ2-3
v_call: TRBV5-6
d_call: .

cdr3_aa: CASRPWTGGNTYNEQFF
cdr3_nt: TGTGCCAGCAGACCCTGGACGGGAGGGAACACATACAATGAGCAGTTCTTC
clone_size: .
j_call: TRBJ2-1
v_call: TRBV7-9
d_call: TRBD2

cdr3_aa: CASRTQGYNSPLHF
cdr3_nt: TGTGCCAGCAGAACTCAGGGGTATAATTCACCCCTCCACTTT
clone_size: .
j_call: TRBJ1-6
v_call: TRBV27
d_call: .

cdr3_aa: CASSMGRNTEAFF
cdr3_nt: TGTGCCAGTAGTATGGGCAGGAACACTGAAGCTTTCTTT
clone_size: .
j_call: TRBJ1-1
v_call: TRBV19
d_call: .

cdr3_aa: CASSRDSLGTEAFF
cdr3_nt: TGTGCCAGTAGCCGGGACAGCCTCGGCACTGAAGCTTTCTTT
clone_size: .
j_call: TRBJ1-1
v_call: TRBV19
d_call: TRBD1

cdr3_aa: CASSGGFNEKLFF
cdr3_nt: TGTGCCAGCAGTGGCGGGTTTAATGAAAAACTGTTTTTT
clone_size: .
j_call: TRBJ1-4
v_call: TRBV25-1
d_call: .

cdr3_aa: CASSPRDKGFDEQFF
cdr3_nt: TGTGCCAGCAGCCCCCGGGACAAGGGGTTCGATGAGCAGTTCTTC
clone_size: .
j_call: TRBJ2-1
v_call: TRBV4-2
d_call: .

cdr3_aa: CAWSNSGHEQFF
cdr3_nt: TGTGCCTGGAGTAACTCGGGACACGAGCAGTTCTTC
clone_size: .
j_call: TRBJ2-1
v_call: TRBV30
d_call: .

cdr3_aa: CARSLAGLGYGYTF
cdr3_nt: TGTGCCAGAAGCTTGGCAGGTCTCGGCTATGGCTACACCTTC
clone_size: .
j_call: TRBJ1-2
v_call: TRBV5-3
d_call: .

cdr3_aa: CASSVEPSSYEQYF
cdr3_nt: TGTGCCAGCAGCGTAGAACCCAGCTCCTACGAGCAGTACTTC
clone_size: .
j_call: TRBJ2-7
v_call: TRBV9
d_call: .

cdr3_aa: CASSLREQFF
cdr3_nt: TGTGCCAGCAGCCTCCGTGAGCAGTTCTTC
clone_size: .
j_call: TRBJ2-1
v_call: TRBV13
d_call: .